These 4 T cell receptor beta chains were sequenced from one sample in a study of blood T cell repertoires in COVID-19. Using immunoSEQ multiplex PCR, the repertoire was profiled, and TCRdb retains in-frame clones only, with some absent. Of 200,000 to 250,000 clones in the sample, more than 80% were seen once. Specimen: PBMCs or T cells enriched from blood (not recorded which). Source of these receptors: a woman aged 40 to 50 with acute COVID-19.

This clone was detected only once. The chain joins TRBV2 to TRBJ2-7, with D possibly being TRBD1 (5 bases). The V gene's germline CDR1 is SNHLY and CDR2 FYNNEI. This CDR3 contains 15 residues. Trimming cost V 6 bases and J 6 bases, with 21 bases left between them. CDR3 protein: CASRPEVGQGGEQYV. The CDR3 nucleotides are TGTGCCAGCAGGCCAGAGGTTGGGCAGGGTGGCGAGCAGTACGTC.

The rearrangement links TRBV9 to TRBJ1-2; a possible D gene is TRBD1 (6 bases). The germline V gene has CDR1 SGDLS and CDR2 YYNGEE. Trimming took off 5 bases at V and 3 bases at J, with 17 bases between the two ends. There are 15 residues in the CDR3. CDR3 in amino acids: CASSADRSPDYGYTF. CDR3 sequence (DNA): TGTGCCAGCAGTGCGGACAGATCCCCTGACTATGGCTACACCTTC.

J is TRBJ1-2 and V is TRBV2; TRBD1 matches 8 bases. The V gene end was trimmed by 5 bases and the J gene end by 8 bases; junction bases not matched to a gene: 16. CDR3 length: 16 amino acids. The germline V gene encodes CDR1 SNHLY and CDR2 FYNNEI. The CDR3 region is CASSQDRGRALLGYTF. CDR3 bases: TGTGCCAGCAGTCAAGACAGGGGTCGCGCCCTATTAGGCTACACCTTC. The full variable domain, completed using reference TRBV2 and TRBJ1-2, is EPEVTQTPSHQVTQMGQEVILRCVPISNHLYFYWYRQILGQKVEFLVSFYNNEISEKSEIFDDQFSVERPDGSNFTLKIRSTKLEDSAMYFCASSQDRGRALLGYTFGSGTRLTVV.

This chain joins TRBV7-9 and TRBJ2-3; TRBD1 matches at 10 bases. V lost 5 bases and J lost 2; bases outside the gene matches: 7. The CDR3 spans 16 residues. Germline CDR1 is SEHNR and CDR2 is FQNEAQ (reference sequence). This chain's CDR3 is CASSPRTGGITDTQYF. In DNA, the CDR3 is TGTGCCAGCAGCCCTCGGACAGGGGGGATCACAGATACGCAGTATTTT.